This T cell receptor (beta chain) was sequenced for a study of blood T cells in healthy people across ages. In its sample, this clonotype was seen a few times. Its antigen is not known. Together with a sample-barcoded 5' primer, a J-beta primer mix was included in a second PCR lasting roughly 7 to 11 cycles. Every cDNA molecule bore a tag from a template-switch adaptor containing 12 random nucleotides. MiXCR was run by TCRdb on the 5' RACE reads, yielding one entry per CDR3 protein. The sample contains more than 900,000 distinct CDR3 sequences, approximately 25% of which appear only once. Notes on the study in general: Greater diversity and more naive CD4+ cells were seen in long-lived donors than in aged donors.

Trimming removed 0 bases from V and 3 bases from J; junction bases left unmatched: 8. Germline V CDR1 and CDR2: DFQATT, SNEGSKA (reference sequence). The CDR3 contains 18 residues. The same sample was also studied in work on T cells of mothers and their children. That work states: Donation came from a few healthy Caucasian mothers together with their six children. There were over 9.5 million TCR beta CDR3 reads from each mother and approximately 2.9 million from each child.

This chain joins TRBV20-1 and TRBJ2-5; 15 nucleotides match TRBD2. This receptor was taken from a girl aged 2 to 9 in good health. Material for sequencing was blood. For the CDR3, the DNA is TGCAGTGCTAGAGAAGGGACTAGCGGGAGGAAGAGGGAAGAGACCCAGTACTTC. Amino acid sequence: CSAREGTSGRKREETQYF.